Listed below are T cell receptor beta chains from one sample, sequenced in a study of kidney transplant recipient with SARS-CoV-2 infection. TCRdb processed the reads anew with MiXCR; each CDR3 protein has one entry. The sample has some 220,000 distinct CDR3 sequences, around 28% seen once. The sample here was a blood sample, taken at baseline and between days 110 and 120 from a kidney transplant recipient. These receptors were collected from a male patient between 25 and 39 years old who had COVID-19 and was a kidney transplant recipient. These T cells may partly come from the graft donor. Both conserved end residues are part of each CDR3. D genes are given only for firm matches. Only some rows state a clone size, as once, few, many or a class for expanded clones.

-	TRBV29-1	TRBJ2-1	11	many	TGCAGCGTTGAAGATCTGGGTGAGCAGTTCTTC	CSVEDLGEQFF
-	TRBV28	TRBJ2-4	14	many	TGTGCCAGCAGGAAAAGGCTAGCCAAAAACATTCAGTACTTC	CASRKRLAKNIQYF
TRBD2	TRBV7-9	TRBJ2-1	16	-	TGTGCCGGCAGCGAAGTTACTAGCGGGAGGTGGGATGAGCAGTTCTTC	CAGSEVTSGRWDEQFF
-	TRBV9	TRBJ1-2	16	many	TGTGCCAGCGCCGCCGAGTACTCAAGAAAGACCTATGGCTACACCTTC	CASAAEYSRKTYGYTF
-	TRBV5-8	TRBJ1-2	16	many	TGTGCCAGCAAAACAGTTCATCCACGAAAGACCTATGGCTACACCTTC	CASKTVHPRKTYGYTF
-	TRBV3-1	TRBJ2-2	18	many	TGTGCCAGCAGCAAGCATATTCCCATTTCAGGCTTGACCGGGGAGCTGTTTTTT	CASSKHIPISGLTGELFF
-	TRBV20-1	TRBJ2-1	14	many	TGCAGTGCTACCCGGGACTCGACGATTAATGAGCAGTTCTTC	CSATRDSTINEQFF
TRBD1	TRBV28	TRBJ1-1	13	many	TGTGCCAGCAGTTTAGGGACAGAGGGTGAAGCTTTCTTT	CASSLGTEGEAFF
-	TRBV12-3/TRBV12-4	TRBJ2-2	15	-	TGTGCCGGCAGTGGGGGCTTTGTGGGAACCGGGGGGCTGTTTTTT	CAGSGGFVGTGGLFF
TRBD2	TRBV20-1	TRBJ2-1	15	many	TGCAGTGCTAGAGATAGGACTAGCGGGATCAATGAGCAGTTCTTC	CSARDRTSGINEQFF
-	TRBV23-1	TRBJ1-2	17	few	TGCGCCAGCAGTCTTGGATGGCTACGCAGAAAGACCTATGGCTACACCTTC	CASSLGWLRRKTYGYTF
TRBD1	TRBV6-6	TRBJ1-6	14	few	TGTGCCAGCAGTTACCAGGGGGTTAGATCACCCCTCCACTTT	CASSYQGVRSPLHF
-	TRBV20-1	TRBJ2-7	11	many	TGCAGTGCTACGGGGTCCTACGAGCAGTACTTC	CSATGSYEQYF
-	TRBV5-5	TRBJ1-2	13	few	TGTGCCAGCAGCTTTGAACAGGGCGATGGCTACACCTTC	CASSFEQGDGYTF
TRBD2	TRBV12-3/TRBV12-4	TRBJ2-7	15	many	TGTGCCAGCACCCATGCCGGGAGGTACTCCTACGAGCAGTACTTC	CASTHAGRYSYEQYF
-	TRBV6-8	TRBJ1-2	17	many	TGTGCCAGCAGTGAGTATGCACGCTCTAGAAAGACCTATGGCTACACCTTC	CASSEYARSRKTYGYTF
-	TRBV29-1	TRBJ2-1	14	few	TGCAGCGTTGAAAACCCCAGGGGCGGGAATGAGCAGTTCTTC	CSVENPRGGNEQFF
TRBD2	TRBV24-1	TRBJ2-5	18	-	TGTGCCACCAGTGATCCGACTAGCGCGACGCTTCACGGAGAGACCCAGTACTTC	CATSDPTSATLHGETQYF
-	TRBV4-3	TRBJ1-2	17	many	TGCGCCAGCAGCATGGTGTTAGGACGTCGAAAGACCTATGGCTACACCTTC	CASSMVLGRRKTYGYTF
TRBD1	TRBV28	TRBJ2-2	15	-	TGTGCCAGCAGTTTTCCGGCAGGGGGCTCCGGGGAGCTGTTTTTT	CASSFPAGGSGELFF
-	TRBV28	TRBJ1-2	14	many	TGTGCCAGCAGTTTAGAGACAACCAACTATGGCTACACCTTC	CASSLETTNYGYTF
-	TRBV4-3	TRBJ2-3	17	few	TGCGCCAGCAGCCAAAGGTCTCACAGGATAAGCACAGATACGCAGTATTTT	CASSQRSHRISTDTQYF
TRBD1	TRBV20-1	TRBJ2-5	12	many	TGCAGTGCTAGTGGACAGGGAGAGACCCAGTACTTC	CSASGQGETQYF
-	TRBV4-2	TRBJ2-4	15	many	TGTGCCAGCAGCCAATCGTCTCAGGGTGGTGACATTCAGTACTTC	CASSQSSQGGDIQYF
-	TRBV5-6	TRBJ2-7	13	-	TGTACCAGCAGCTTCTCGGATAGGAACGAGCAGTACTTC	CTSSFSDRNEQYF
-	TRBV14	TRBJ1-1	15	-	TGTGCCAGCAGCCGAATTGGGGGGGGGGACACTGAAGCTTTCTTT	CASSRIGGGDTEAFF
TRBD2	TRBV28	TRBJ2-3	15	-	TGTGCCAGCAGTTTAGGAGCGGGAGCCGCAGATACGCAGTATTTT	CASSLGAGAADTQYF
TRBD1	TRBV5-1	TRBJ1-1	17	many	TGCGCCAGCAGCGTGTCAGGGGGCCAGGGGACGAACACTGAAGCTTTCTTT	CASSVSGGQGTNTEAFF
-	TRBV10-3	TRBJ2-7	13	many	TGTGCCATCAGTGACCCCATTAGCTTCGGGCAGTACTTC	CAISDPISFGQYF
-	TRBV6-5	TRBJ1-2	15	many	TGTGCCAGCAGAAACGGTTGGGGGGTAAACTATGGCTACACCTTC	CASRNGWGVNYGYTF
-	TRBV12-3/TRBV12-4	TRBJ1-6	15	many	TGTGCCAGCAGGATGACAGCCTCCTATAATTCACCCCTCCACTTT	CASRMTASYNSPLHF
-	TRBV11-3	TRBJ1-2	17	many	TGTGCCAGCAGCTTATGGCTCGATCTCGGAAAGACCTATGGCTACACCTTC	CASSLWLDLGKTYGYTF
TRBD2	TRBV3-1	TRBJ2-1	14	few	TGTGCCAGCAGCCAGCGGGAGGATCACAATGAGCAGTTCTTC	CASSQREDHNEQFF
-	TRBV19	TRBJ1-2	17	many	TGTGCCAGTAGTAAGGGCTGGACAAATCGAAAGACCTATGGCTACACCTTC	CASSKGWTNRKTYGYTF
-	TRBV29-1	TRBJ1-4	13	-	TGCAGCGTAACAGCAGGTGGGGCTGAAAAACTGTTTTTT	CSVTAGGAEKLFF
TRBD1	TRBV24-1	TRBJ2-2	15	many	TGTGCCACCAGTGATTTGCTTCAGGGGGCCGGGGAGCTGTTTTTT	CATSDLLQGAGELFF
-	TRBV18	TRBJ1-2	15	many	TGTGCCAGCTCACCACCTGCAGAGCCTGGCTATGGCTACACCTTC	CASSPPAEPGYGYTF
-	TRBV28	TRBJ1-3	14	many	TGTGCCAGCAGTTTATACGCGGTTGGGAACACCATATATTTT	CASSLYAVGNTIYF
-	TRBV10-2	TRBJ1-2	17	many	TGCGCCAGCAGTAGTAGCTCCACTTCTAGAAAGACCTATGGCTACACCTTC	CASSSSSTSRKTYGYTF
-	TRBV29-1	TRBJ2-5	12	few	TGCAGCGTTGTAGGGCAGGGAGAGACCCAGTACTTC	CSVVGQGETQYF
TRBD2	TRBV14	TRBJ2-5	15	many	TGTGCCAGCAGCCAAGGGTGGGGACTAGCCGAACCCCAGTACTTC	CASSQGWGLAEPQYF
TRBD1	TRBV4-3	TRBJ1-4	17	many	TGCGCCAGCAGCCCGTCGTCTGTGGGGACAGCTAATGAAAAACTGTTTTTT	CASSPSSVGTANEKLFF
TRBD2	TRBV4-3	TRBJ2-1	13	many	TGCGCCAGCAGCCAACCGACTAGCGGGGCGCAGTTCTTC	CASSQPTSGAQFF